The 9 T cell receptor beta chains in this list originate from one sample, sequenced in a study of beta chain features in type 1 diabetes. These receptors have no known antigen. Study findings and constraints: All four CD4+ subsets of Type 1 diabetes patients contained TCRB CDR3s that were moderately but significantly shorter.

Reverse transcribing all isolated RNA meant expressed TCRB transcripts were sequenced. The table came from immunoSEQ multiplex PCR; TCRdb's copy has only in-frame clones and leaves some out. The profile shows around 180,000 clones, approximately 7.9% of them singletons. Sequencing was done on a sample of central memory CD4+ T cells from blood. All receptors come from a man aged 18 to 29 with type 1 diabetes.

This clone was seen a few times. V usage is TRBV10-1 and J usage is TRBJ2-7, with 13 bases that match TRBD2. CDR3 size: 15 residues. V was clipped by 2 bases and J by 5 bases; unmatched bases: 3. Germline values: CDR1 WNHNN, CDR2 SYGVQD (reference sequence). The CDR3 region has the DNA TGCGCCAGCAGTGAGGGACTAGCGGGAGTCGACGAGCAGTACTTC. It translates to CASSEGLAGVDEQYF.

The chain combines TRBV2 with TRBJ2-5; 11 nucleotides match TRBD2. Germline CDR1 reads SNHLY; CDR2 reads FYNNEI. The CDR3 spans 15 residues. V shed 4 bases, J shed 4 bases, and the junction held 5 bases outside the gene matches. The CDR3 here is CASSVLAGGRETQYF. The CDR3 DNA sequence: TGTGCCAGCAGTGTTCTAGCGGGGGGACGAGAGACCCAGTACTTC.

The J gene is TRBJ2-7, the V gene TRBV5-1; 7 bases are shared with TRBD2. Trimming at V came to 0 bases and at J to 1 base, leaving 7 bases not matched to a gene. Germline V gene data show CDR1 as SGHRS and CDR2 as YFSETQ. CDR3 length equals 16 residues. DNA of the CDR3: TGCGCCAGCAGCTTGGGGTTGCTAGCGGATTCCTACGAGCAGTACTTC. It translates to CASSLGLLADSYEQYF.

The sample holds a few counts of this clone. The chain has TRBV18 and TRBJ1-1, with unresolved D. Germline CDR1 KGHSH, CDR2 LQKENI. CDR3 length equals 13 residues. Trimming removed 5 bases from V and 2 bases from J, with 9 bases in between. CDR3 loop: CASSTSQNTEAFF. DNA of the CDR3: TGTGCCAGCTCAACGAGCCAAAACACTGAAGCTTTCTTT.

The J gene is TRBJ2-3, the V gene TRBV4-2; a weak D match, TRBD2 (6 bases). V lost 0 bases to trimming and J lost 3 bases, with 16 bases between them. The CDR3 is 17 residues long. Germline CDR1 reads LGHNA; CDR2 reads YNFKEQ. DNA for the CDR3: TGTGCCAGCAGCCAAGATCTCCCGGGAGCTGGTACAGATACGCAGTATTTT. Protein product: CASSQDLPGAGTDTQYF.

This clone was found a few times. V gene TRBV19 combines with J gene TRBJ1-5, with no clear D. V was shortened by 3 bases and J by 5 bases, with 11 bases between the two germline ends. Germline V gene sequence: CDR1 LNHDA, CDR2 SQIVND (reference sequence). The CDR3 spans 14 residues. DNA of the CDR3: TGTGCCAGTAGTATCCCCGGGGATTATCAGCCCCAGCATTTT. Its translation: CASSIPGDYQPQHF. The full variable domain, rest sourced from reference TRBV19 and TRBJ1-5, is DGGITQSPKYLFRKEGQNVTLSCEQNLNHDAMYWYRQDPGQGLRLIYYSQIVNDFQKGDIAEGYSVSREKKESFPLTVTSAQKNPTAFYLCASSIPGDYQPQHFGDGTRLSIL.

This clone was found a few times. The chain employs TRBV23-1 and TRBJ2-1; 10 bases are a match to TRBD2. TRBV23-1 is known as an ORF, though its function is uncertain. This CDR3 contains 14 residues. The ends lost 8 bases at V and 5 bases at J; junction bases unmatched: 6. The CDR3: CASLRTSGNNEQFF. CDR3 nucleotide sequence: TGCGCCAGCTTACGGACTAGCGGTAACAATGAGCAGTTCTTC.

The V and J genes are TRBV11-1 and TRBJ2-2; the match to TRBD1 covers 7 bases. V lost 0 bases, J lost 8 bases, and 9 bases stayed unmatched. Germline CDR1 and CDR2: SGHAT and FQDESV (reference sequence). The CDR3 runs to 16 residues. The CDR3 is CASSLAKGASPGELFF. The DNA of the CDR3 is TGTGCCAGCAGCTTAGCGAAGGGGGCGTCGCCGGGGGAGCTGTTTTTT.

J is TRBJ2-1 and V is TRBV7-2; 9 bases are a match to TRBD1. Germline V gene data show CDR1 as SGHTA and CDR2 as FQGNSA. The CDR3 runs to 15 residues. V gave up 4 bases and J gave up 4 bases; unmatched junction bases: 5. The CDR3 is CASSSRQGDYNEQFF. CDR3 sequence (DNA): TGTGCCAGCAGCTCTAGACAGGGGGATTACAATGAGCAGTTCTTC.